This T cell receptor beta chain was captured in a study of T cell repertoires in cytomegalovirus infection. About the study: CMV epitopes, recently identified HLA-C-restricted and well-studied HLA-B-restricted, were used. Indicated by public TCR beta signatures were CMV infection and matching HLA type.

TCRdb analysed the reads with MiXCR anew, one entry per CDR3 protein. The sample has roughly 200,000 distinct CDR3 sequences, approximately 40% seen once; the top ten hold approximately 60%. A word on this clonotype: Its antigen is undetermined.

The CDR3 covers 14 residues. In germline, CDR1 is DFQATT, CDR2 SNEGSKA (reference sequence). With V trimmed by 6 bases and J by 0 bases, 4 bases remained unmatched. The input for sequencing was CD8+ T cells from cultured PBMCs, taken from culture after CMV antigen stimulation. The chain carries TRBV20-1 and TRBJ2-1; 8 bases align to TRBD2. This clonotype originated in a human donor in good health (CMV status not recorded). Some clones in this sample may be carry-over from other donors' samples. CDR3 sequence (DNA): TGCAGTGCCTTGAGCGGGAGCTCCTACAATGAGCAGTTCTTC. This gives the protein CSALSGSSYNEQFF.